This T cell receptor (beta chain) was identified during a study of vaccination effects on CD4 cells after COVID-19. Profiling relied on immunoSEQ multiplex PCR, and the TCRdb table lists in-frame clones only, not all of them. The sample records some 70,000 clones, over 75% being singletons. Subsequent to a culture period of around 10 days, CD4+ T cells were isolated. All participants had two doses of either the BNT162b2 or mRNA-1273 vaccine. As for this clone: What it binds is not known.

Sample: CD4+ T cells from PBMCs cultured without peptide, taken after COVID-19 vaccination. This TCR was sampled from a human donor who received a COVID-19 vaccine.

The CDR3 loop reads CASSFGGTSTDTQYF. The CDR3 DNA sequence: TGTGCCAGCAGTTTTGGGGGAACGAGCACAGATACGCAGTATTTT. The chain carries TRBV27 and TRBJ2-3; D tentatively reads TRBD1 or TRBD2 (5 bases each). Trimming took off 3 bases at V and 0 bases at J, with 10 bases between the two ends. The CDR3 is made up of 15 amino acids. The germline CDR1 and CDR2 sequences are MNHEY and SMNVEV (reference sequence).